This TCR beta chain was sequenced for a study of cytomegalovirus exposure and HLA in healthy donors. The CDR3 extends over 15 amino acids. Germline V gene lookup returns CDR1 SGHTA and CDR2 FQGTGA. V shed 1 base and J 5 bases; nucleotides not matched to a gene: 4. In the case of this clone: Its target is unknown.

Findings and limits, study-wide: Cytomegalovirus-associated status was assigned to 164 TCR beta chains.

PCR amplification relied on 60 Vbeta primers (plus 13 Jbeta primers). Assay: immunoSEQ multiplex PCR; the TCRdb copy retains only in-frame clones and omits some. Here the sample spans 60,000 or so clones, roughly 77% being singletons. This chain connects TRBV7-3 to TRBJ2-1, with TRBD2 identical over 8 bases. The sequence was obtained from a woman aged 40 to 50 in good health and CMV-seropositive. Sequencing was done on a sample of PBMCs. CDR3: CASSLNGGAHNEQFF. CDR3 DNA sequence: TGTGCCAGCAGCTTAAACGGGGGGGCCCACAATGAGCAGTTCTTC.